These T cell receptor beta chains were read from a single sample in a study of cytomegalovirus exposure and HLA in healthy donors. This table comes from immunoSEQ multiplex PCR, and its TCRdb copy is limited to in-frame clones, with some not included. The data hold 89,000 or so clones, with over 60% observed a single time. The source material was PBMCs. These receptors were taken from a man in his 60s in good health and CMV-seronegative. Both conserved end residues are part of each CDR3. The order of the fields is CDR3 length, clone size, J gene, V gene, D gene, CDR3 protein, CDR3 DNA. D genes are given only for firm matches. The size entry is marked missing in some rows and otherwise reads once, few, many or a size class.

length: 14; size: -; J: TRBJ1-1; V: TRBV9; D: -; CDR3: CASSTGGVSTEAFF; DNA: TGTGCCAGCAGCACTGGGGGGGTATCAACTGAAGCTTTCTTT
length: 15; size: few; J: TRBJ1-1; V: TRBV6-1; D: -; CDR3: CASSDPVGENTEAFF; DNA: TGTGCCAGCAGTGATCCGGTGGGCGAGAACACTGAAGCTTTCTTT
length: 11; size: -; J: TRBJ2-1; V: TRBV5-1; D: -; CDR3: CASRLANEQFF; DNA: TGCGCCAGCCGTCTAGCTAATGAGCAGTTCTTC
length: 14; size: -; J: TRBJ2-1; V: TRBV2; D: -; CDR3: CAATGEGSYNEQFF; DNA: TGTGCCGCCACGGGGGAAGGCTCCTACAATGAGCAGTTCTTC
length: 16; size: -; J: TRBJ2-7; V: TRBV6-6; D: TRBD1; CDR3: CASTYPDGTGTYEQYF; DNA: TGTGCCAGCACCTATCCCGACGGGACAGGGACCTACGAGCAGTACTTC
length: 14; size: -; J: TRBJ2-7; V: TRBV30; D: TRBD1; CDR3: CAWGRDRGAYEQYF; DNA: TGTGCCTGGGGCCGGGACAGGGGGGCCTACGAGCAGTACTTC
length: 13; size: few; J: TRBJ2-7; V: TRBV19; D: TRBD1; CDR3: CATSTGASYEQYF; DNA: TGTGCCACCTCGACAGGGGCCTCCTACGAGCAGTACTTC
length: 13; size: -; J: TRBJ1-1; V: TRBV9; D: -; CDR3: CASTGQENTEAFF; DNA: TGTGCCAGCACGGGTCAAGAGAACACTGAAGCTTTCTTT
length: 16; size: -; J: TRBJ1-1; V: TRBV5-1; D: -; CDR3: CASSLGRVAPNTEAFF; DNA: TGCGCCAGCAGCTTGGGCAGGGTGGCGCCGAATACTGAAGCTTTCTTT
length: 17; size: -; J: TRBJ2-5; V: TRBV13; D: TRBD2; CDR3: CASSLGRGGRRRETQYF; DNA: TGTGCCAGCAGCTTAGGGCGGGGGGGCCGTCGACGAGAGACCCAGTACTTC
length: 11; size: -; J: TRBJ1-1; V: TRBV6-5; D: -; CDR3: CASTSGAEAFF; DNA: TGTGCCAGCACCTCGGGAGCTGAAGCTTTCTTT
length: 14; size: -; J: TRBJ2-7; V: TRBV2; D: TRBD1; CDR3: CASSDKQGGYEQYF; DNA: TGTGCCAGCAGTGATAAACAGGGGGGCTACGAGCAGTACTTC
length: 16; size: -; J: TRBJ2-1; V: TRBV19; D: TRBD1; CDR3: CASTPSRGQQYNEQFF; DNA: TGTGCCAGTACGCCGAGCCGGGGACAGCAATACAATGAGCAGTTCTTC
length: 16; size: -; J: TRBJ1-4; V: TRBV2; D: -; CDR3: CASSVRRVATNEKLFF; DNA: TGTGCCAGCAGTGTTCGCAGGGTTGCAACTAATGAAAAACTGTTTTTT
length: 15; size: -; J: TRBJ1-2; V: TRBV4-1; D: TRBD1; CDR3: CASSLTGAKVAGYTF; DNA: TGCGCCAGCAGCCTCACAGGGGCGAAGGTTGCTGGCTACACCTTC
length: 17; size: -; J: TRBJ1-1; V: TRBV5-1; D: TRBD1; CDR3: CASSERRDRGFSTEAFF; DNA: TGCGCCAGCAGCGAACGGCGGGACAGGGGATTCAGCACTGAAGCTTTCTTT
length: 18; size: -; J: TRBJ2-3; V: TRBV11-2; D: TRBD2; CDR3: CASSLGGAVGLVEWTQYF; DNA: TGTGCCAGCAGCTTAGGGGGCGCGGTGGGACTAGTCGAATGGACGCAGTATTTT
length: 13; size: -; J: TRBJ1-5; V: TRBV14; D: -; CDR3: CASSQDRSQPQHF; DNA: TGTGCCAGCAGCCAAGATAGGAGTCAGCCCCAGCATTTT
length: 16; size: -; J: TRBJ2-2; V: TRBV30; D: -; CDR3: CAWSVWGRRGTGELFF; DNA: TGTGCCTGGAGTGTGTGGGGGCGGAGAGGCACCGGGGAGCTGTTTTTT
length: 14; size: -; J: TRBJ1-2; V: TRBV11-2; D: -; CDR3: CASSLMFTNYGYTF; DNA: TGTGCCAGCAGCTTAATGTTCACTAACTATGGCTACACCTTC
length: 13; size: -; J: TRBJ2-7; V: TRBV4-1; D: TRBD2; CDR3: CASSASGSYEQYF; DNA: TGCGCCAGCAGCGCTAGCGGTTCCTACGAGCAGTACTTC
length: 14; size: once; J: TRBJ1-6; V: TRBV11-2; D: -; CDR3: CASSPQGVGSPLHF; DNA: TGTGCCAGCAGCCCGCAGGGCGTAGGATCACCCCTCCACTTT
length: 13; size: -; J: TRBJ2-6; V: TRBV15; D: TRBD1; CDR3: CATSGPGTGVLTF; DNA: TGTGCCACCAGCGGACCAGGGACAGGTGTCCTGACTTTC
length: 15; size: -; J: TRBJ1-1; V: TRBV25-1; D: TRBD1; CDR3: CASSPTSGQADEAFF; DNA: TGTGCCAGCAGTCCTACCTCCGGACAGGCTGACGAAGCTTTCTTT
length: 16; size: -; J: TRBJ2-5; V: TRBV1; D: -; CDR3: CTSSYRDSGSQETQYF; DNA: TGCACCAGCAGCTACCGGGACAGTGGCAGCCAAGAGACCCAGTACTTC
length: 16; size: few; J: TRBJ1-5; V: TRBV7-9; D: TRBD1; CDR3: CSSSEWTGAGNQPQHF; DNA: TGTTCCAGCAGCGAATGGACAGGGGCTGGCAATCAGCCCCAGCATTTT
length: 14; size: -; J: TRBJ2-5; V: TRBV6-6; D: -; CDR3: CASSYGTQQETQYF; DNA: TGTGCCAGCAGTTACGGGACTCAACAAGAGACCCAGTACTTC
length: 16; size: once; J: TRBJ2-1; V: TRBV15; D: -; CDR3: CATSRELDGSYNEQFF; DNA: TGTGCCACCAGCAGAGAGCTAGATGGCTCCTACAATGAGCAGTTCTTC
length: 14; size: -; J: TRBJ1-3; V: TRBV5-4; D: -; CDR3: CASSSGSSGNTIYF; DNA: TGTGCCAGCAGCTCGGGGAGCTCTGGAAACACCATATATTTT
length: 13; size: -; J: TRBJ2-7; V: TRBV4-1; D: -; CDR3: CASSRGEAYEQYF; DNA: TGCGCCAGCAGCCGCGGGGAGGCCTACGAGCAGTACTTC
length: 15; size: -; J: TRBJ2-5; V: TRBV19; D: TRBD2; CDR3: CASSISLAGGETQYF; DNA: TGTGCCAGTAGTATTTCACTAGCGGGGGGTGAGACCCAGTACTTC
length: 14; size: -; J: TRBJ2-1; V: TRBV6-1; D: -; CDR3: CASSPYPTYNEQFF; DNA: TGTGCCAGCTCCCCCTACCCAACTTACAATGAGCAGTTCTTC
length: 13; size: -; J: TRBJ1-2; V: TRBV10-1; D: -; CDR3: CASSPYREDGYTF; DNA: TGCGCCAGCAGCCCGTACCGGGAGGATGGCTACACCTTC
length: 15; size: -; J: TRBJ1-6; V: TRBV27; D: -; CDR3: CASARWGNDNSPLHF; DNA: TGTGCCAGCGCCCGTTGGGGCAACGATAATTCACCCCTCCACTTT
length: 13; size: few; J: TRBJ2-5; V: TRBV5-8; D: TRBD2; CDR3: CASRVSGGETQYF; DNA: TGTGCCAGCAGAGTGAGCGGGGGGGAGACCCAGTACTTC
length: 13; size: -; J: TRBJ2-2; V: TRBV19; D: -; CDR3: CATKSGWTGELFF; DNA: TGTGCCACCAAGTCAGGGTGGACCGGGGAGCTGTTTTTT
length: 16; size: -; J: TRBJ2-1; V: TRBV5-1; D: TRBD1; CDR3: CASSLAQGVVYNEQFF; DNA: TGCGCCAGCAGCTTGGCCCAGGGGGTGGTCTACAATGAGCAGTTCTTC
length: 13; size: -; J: TRBJ2-7; V: TRBV6-5; D: -; CDR3: CATLGAGGYEQYF; DNA: TGTGCCACACTCGGAGCTGGGGGGTACGAGCAGTACTTC
length: 16; size: -; J: TRBJ1-2; V: TRBV6-5; D: -; CDR3: CASSYGAGIINYGYTF; DNA: TGTGCCAGCAGTTACGGTGCAGGGATAATTAACTATGGCTACACCTTC
length: 12; size: -; J: TRBJ2-3; V: TRBV6-1; D: -; CDR3: CASVQHIDTQYF; DNA: TGTGCCAGCGTACAACACATTGATACGCAGTATTTT
length: 15; size: few; J: TRBJ1-2; V: TRBV5-4; D: -; CDR3: CASSLDTRSTGGYTF; DNA: TGTGCCAGCAGCTTGGATACTCGGTCCACGGGGGGCTACACCTTC
length: 14; size: few; J: TRBJ2-1; V: TRBV9; D: -; CDR3: CASSVATEYNEQFF; DNA: TGTGCCAGCAGCGTAGCTACCGAATACAATGAGCAGTTCTTC
length: 17; size: -; J: TRBJ2-3; V: TRBV4-2; D: TRBD2; CDR3: CASSPPSGGAGTDTQYF; DNA: TGTGCCAGCAGCCCGCCTAGCGGGGGGGCGGGAACAGATACGCAGTATTTT
length: 15; size: -; J: TRBJ1-2; V: TRBV5-8; D: -; CDR3: CASSSYRVTNYGYTF; DNA: TGTGCCAGCAGCTCGTACAGGGTCACCAACTATGGCTACACCTTC
length: 16; size: -; J: TRBJ1-5; V: TRBV6-6; D: TRBD1; CDR3: CASNRPGQGGNQPQHF; DNA: TGTGCCAGCAACAGACCGGGACAGGGGGGAAATCAGCCCCAGCATTTT
length: 14; size: -; J: TRBJ1-1; V: TRBV10-1; D: -; CDR3: CASSETGQYTEAFF; DNA: TGCGCCAGCAGTGAGACAGGGCAGTACACTGAAGCTTTCTTT
length: 15; size: -; J: TRBJ2-1; V: TRBV10-3; D: TRBD2; CDR3: CAIRSAGGTYNEQFF; DNA: TGTGCCATCAGGTCGGCGGGGGGGACCTACAATGAGCAGTTCTTC
length: 16; size: few; J: TRBJ1-4; V: TRBV5-4; D: TRBD1; CDR3: CASSLGTGGSNEKLFF; DNA: TGTGCCAGCAGCTTGGGGACAGGGGGCTCTAATGAAAAACTGTTTTTT
length: 15; size: -; J: TRBJ1-2; V: TRBV6-1; D: -; CDR3: CASSSGPAGRGGYTF; DNA: TGTGCCAGCAGTTCAGGCCCGGCGGGGAGAGGTGGCTACACCTTC
length: 13; size: -; J: TRBJ1-1; V: TRBV6-5; D: -; CDR3: CASTSGEGTEAFF; DNA: TGTGCCAGCACCTCAGGGGAGGGAACTGAAGCTTTCTTT
length: 13; size: -; J: TRBJ2-5; V: TRBV6-5; D: TRBD1; CDR3: CASSRTGVETQYF; DNA: TGTGCCAGCAGTCGGACAGGGGTAGAGACCCAGTACTTC
length: 15; size: -; J: TRBJ2-7; V: TRBV27; D: TRBD2; CDR3: CASSLLAGMDYEQYF; DNA: TGTGCCAGCAGTCTTCTAGCGGGGATGGACTACGAGCAGTACTTC
length: 15; size: few; J: TRBJ2-2; V: TRBV14; D: TRBD1; CDR3: CASRRGRLDTGELFF; DNA: TGTGCCAGCAGGAGGGGGCGCCTGGACACCGGGGAGCTGTTTTTT
length: 16; size: -; J: TRBJ1-5; V: TRBV30; D: TRBD1; CDR3: CAWSGGQGEGNQPQHF; DNA: TGTGCCTGGAGTGGGGGACAGGGTGAGGGCAATCAGCCCCAGCATTTT
length: 13; size: once; J: TRBJ2-5; V: TRBV5-4; D: -; CDR3: CASSFQGEETQYF; DNA: TGTGCCAGCAGCTTTCAAGGAGAAGAGACCCAGTACTTC
length: 15; size: few; J: TRBJ1-5; V: TRBV6-1; D: TRBD1; CDR3: CASSEGQGAFWPQHF; DNA: TGTGCCAGCAGTGAGGGACAGGGGGCTTTCTGGCCCCAGCATTTT
length: 13; size: few; J: TRBJ1-5; V: TRBV18; D: -; CDR3: CASSQGDNQPQHF; DNA: TGTGCCAGCTCACAGGGGGACAATCAGCCCCAGCATTTT
length: 15; size: -; J: TRBJ1-2; V: TRBV5-1; D: -; CDR3: CASSRGGTGNYGYTF; DNA: TGCGCCAGCAGCCGGGGGGGCACGGGAAACTATGGCTACACCTTC
length: 16; size: -; J: TRBJ2-7; V: TRBV4-2; D: TRBD1; CDR3: CASSQEGTGIPYEQYF; DNA: TGTGCCAGCAGCCAAGAGGGGACAGGGATCCCCTACGAGCAGTACTTC
length: 15; size: -; J: TRBJ1-5; V: TRBV30; D: -; CDR3: CAWSDGPGDNQPQHF; DNA: TGTGCCTGGAGTGACGGCCCGGGGGACAATCAGCCCCAGCATTTT